Listed below are T cell receptor beta chains from one sample, sequenced in a study of cytomegalovirus exposure and HLA in healthy donors. The assay was immunoSEQ multiplex PCR, and TCRdb's table has in-frame clones only and misses some. This table has about 92,000 clones, about three quarters appearing once. The sequenced sample consisted of PBMCs. The source is a man between 50 and 59 years old in good health and CMV-seropositive. Both conserved end residues are part of each CDR3. D genes are given only for firm matches. Some rows have no size entry. The others give once, few or many, or a class for an expanded clone.

D gene	J gene	CDR3 length	clone size	V gene	CDR3 protein	CDR3 DNA
TRBD1	TRBJ1-3	16	once	TRBV28	CASSTQDRCSGNTIYF	TGTGCCAGCAGTACGCAGGACAGGTGCTCTGGAAACACCATATATTTT
TRBD2	TRBJ2-1	16	.	TRBV2	CATGTSGVSSYNEQFF	TGTGCCACCGGGACTAGCGGGGTTAGCTCCTACAATGAGCAGTTCTTC
.	TRBJ2-5	15	once	TRBV30	CAWSVMGQAGETQYF	TGTGCCTGGAGTGTAATGGGGCAGGCTGGGGAGACCCAGTACTTC
TRBD1	TRBJ1-4	16	.	TRBV7-7	CASSLGRRQGNEKLFF	TGTGCTAGCAGCTTAGGGCGTCGACAGGGGAATGAAAAACTGTTTTTT
.	TRBJ2-5	12	.	TRBV2	CASSGSAETQYF	TGTGCCAGCAGTGGGAGCGCGGAGACCCAGTACTTC
.	TRBJ1-3	15	.	TRBV4-1	CASSQAPFPGNTIYF	TGCGCCAGCAGCCAAGCCCCGTTCCCTGGAAACACCATATATTTT
.	TRBJ2-3	15	.	TRBV5-1	CASTGVWTGTDTQYF	TGCGCCAGCACTGGCGTTTGGACAGGCACAGATACGCAGTATTTT
.	TRBJ1-5	14	.	TRBV30	CAWTRRASNQPQHF	TGTGCCTGGACTAGGAGAGCCTCCAATCAGCCCCAGCATTTT
.	TRBJ2-2	12	few	TRBV9	CASSPRTGELFF	TGTGCCAGCAGCCCTAGGACCGGGGAGCTGTTTTTT
.	TRBJ1-2	12	.	TRBV6-1	CASSDRNYGYPF	TGTGCCAGCAGTGACCGAAACTATGGCTACCCCTTC
.	TRBJ1-1	14	.	TRBV19	CASNAGQLRTEAFF	TGTGCCAGTAACGCCGGACAACTAAGGACTGAAGCTTTCTTT
TRBD2	TRBJ2-1	18	few	TRBV11-2	CASNPFSGGAFTYNEQFF	TGTGCCAGCAACCCTTTTAGCGGGGGGGCCTTTACCTACAATGAGCAGTTCTTC
.	TRBJ2-7	13	.	TRBV28	CASNGQSPYEQYF	TGTGCCAGTAATGGACAGTCACCCTACGAGCAGTACTTC
TRBD1	TRBJ1-2	13	few	TRBV5-1	CASSLQGAWGYTF	TGCGCCAGCAGCCTACAGGGGGCTTGGGGCTACACCTTC
TRBD1	TRBJ2-2	16	few	TRBV7-3	CASSPSGTADAGELFF	TGTGCCAGCAGCCCTTCCGGGACAGCGGACGCCGGGGAGCTGTTTTTT
.	TRBJ2-5	13	.	TRBV2	CASSVQSQETQYF	TGTGCCAGCAGTGTACAGTCTCAAGAGACCCAGTACTTC
TRBD1	TRBJ1-5	15	.	TRBV4-3	CASSWDRGHYQPQNF	TGCGCCAGCAGCTGGGACAGGGGGCATTATCAGCCCCAGAATTTT
TRBD2	TRBJ2-5	17	.	TRBV7-2	CASSLGLAGGGAETQYF	TGTGCCAGCAGCTTAGGACTAGCGGGGGGGGGTGCCGAGACCCAGTACTTC
.	TRBJ2-1	15	.	TRBV7-2	CASSAAGAEVSEQFF	TGTGCCAGCAGCGCCGCGGGGGCGGAGGTCAGTGAGCAGTTCTTC
.	TRBJ1-1	14	.	TRBV19	CASRVQGVGTEAFF	TGTGCCAGTAGGGTACAGGGAGTCGGCACTGAAGCTTTCTTT
.	TRBJ2-7	15	.	TRBV10-3	CAISAMTGASYEQYF	TGTGCCATCAGTGCCATGACTGGGGCTTCCTACGAGCAGTACTTC
TRBD1	TRBJ2-7	14	.	TRBV11-3	CASSPRTGSYEQYF	TGTGCCAGCAGCCCTCGGACAGGGTCCTACGAGCAGTACTTC
TRBD1	TRBJ1-5	17	.	TRBV15	CATSLRQGGYSNQPQHF	TGTGCCACCAGCTTACGACAGGGGGGATATAGCAATCAGCCCCAGCATTTT
.	TRBJ2-3	13	.	TRBV30	CAWSRGGADTQYF	TGTGCCTGGAGTAGGGGGGGGGCAGATACGCAGTATTTT
TRBD1	TRBJ1-1	14	once	TRBV6-5	CALTGQGFSTEAFF	TGTGCCCTTACGGGACAGGGCTTTTCCACTGAAGCTTTCTTT
TRBD2	TRBJ2-6	16	.	TRBV30	CAWTLRGGLGANVLTF	TGTGCCTGGACATTGCGGGGGGGCCTTGGGGCCAACGTCCTGACTTTC
.	TRBJ2-1	19	.	TRBV19	CASSIVRGLRSSSYNEQFF	TGTGCCAGTAGTATAGTCAGAGGGCTCCGCTCAAGCTCCTACAATGAGCAGTTCTTC
.	TRBJ1-5	15	.	TRBV6-1	CASRAISQTGQPQHF	TGTGCCAGCAGAGCGATCAGCCAGACAGGTCAGCCCCAGCATTTT
TRBD1	TRBJ1-3	14	.	TRBV2	CASALDRGGNTIYF	TGTGCCAGCGCCCTCGACAGGGGAGGGAACACCATATATTTT
TRBD2	TRBJ2-3	16	few	TRBV6-1	CASSELAGASTDTQYF	TGTGCCAGCAGTGAACTAGCGGGGGCTAGCACAGATACGCAGTATTTT
.	TRBJ2-1	12	once	TRBV4-3	CASSQSNNEQFF	TGCGCCAGCAGCCAATCCAACAATGAGCAGTTCTTC
.	TRBJ2-1	15	.	TRBV9	CASSVAGTIYNEQFF	TGTGCCAGCAGCGTAGCCGGGACAATCTACAATGAGCAGTTCTTC
.	TRBJ1-6	20	.	TRBV9	CASSVEGVRYQSSYNSPLHF	TGTGCCAGCAGCGTAGAAGGGGTGAGATACCAGAGCTCCTATAATTCACCCCTCCACTTT
.	TRBJ1-5	14	.	TRBV7-2	CASSLGRRDQPQHF	TGTGCCAGCAGCTTAGGGAGGAGGGATCAGCCCCAGCATTTT
TRBD1	TRBJ2-5	14	once	TRBV6-5	CASSRDRGRETQYF	TGTGCCAGCAGCCGGGACAGGGGGAGAGAGACCCAGTACTTC
.	TRBJ2-6	19	.	TRBV6-1	CASSASGGGVSSGANVLTF	TGTGCCAGCAGTGCGTCAGGAGGGGGGGTAAGCTCTGGGGCCAACGTCCTGACTTTC
TRBD1	TRBJ2-2	14	.	TRBV6-4	CASSEIGGAGELFF	TGTGCCAGCAGTGAAATAGGGGGCGCCGGGGAGCTGTTTTTT
.	TRBJ1-2	13	.	TRBV27	CASSLSTTYGYTF	TGTGCCAGCAGTTTATCCACTACTTATGGCTACACCTTC
TRBD2	TRBJ2-7	15	.	TRBV6-1	CASSVFRGGHYEQYF	TGTGCCAGCAGCGTTTTCCGGGGGGGTCACTACGAGCAGTACTTC
TRBD1	TRBJ1-2	17	.	TRBV5-1	CASSPGRGDSPRYGYTF	TGCGCCAGCAGCCCCGGCAGGGGGGACAGCCCGAGGTATGGCTACACCTTC
TRBD2	TRBJ2-1	16	few	TRBV7-2	CASSLRGGSSYNEQFF	TGTGCCAGCAGCTTGCGGGGGGGCAGCTCCTACAATGAGCAGTTCTTC
.	TRBJ1-3	14	.	TRBV28	CASSKPSSGNTIYF	TGTGCCAGCAGCAAACCTAGCTCTGGAAACACCATATATTTT
TRBD1	TRBJ1-2	15	.	TRBV30	CAWSGQWTGSYGYTF	TGTGCCTGGAGTGGTCAATGGACAGGGTCCTATGGCTACACCTTC
.	TRBJ2-5	14	.	TRBV4-3	CASSQDGQGGTQYF	TGCGCCAGCAGCCAAGACGGGCAGGGAGGGACCCAGTACTTC
TRBD1	TRBJ1-5	14	few	TRBV10-3	CASTSDRVWQPQHF	TGTGCCAGCACTTCAGACAGGGTTTGGCAGCCCCAGCATTTT
TRBD1	TRBJ2-7	14	.	TRBV29-1	CSVESPGQTYEQYF	TGCAGCGTTGAATCACCGGGACAGACTTACGAGCAGTACTTC
.	TRBJ2-1	15	.	TRBV6-5	CASSYSPRSYNEQFF	TGTGCCAGCAGTTACTCGCCGCGGTCCTACAATGAGCAGTTCTTC
.	TRBJ1-2	18	.	TRBV19	CASSRGTIYGEANYGYTF	TGTGCCAGTAGTAGAGGCACCATATACGGGGAAGCTAACTATGGCTACACCTTC
.	TRBJ2-7	13	.	TRBV27	CASSFTPPYEQYF	TGTGCCAGCAGTTTTACACCCCCCTACGAGCAGTACTTC
TRBD1	TRBJ2-3	15	.	TRBV18	CASSPRDRVTDTQYF	TGTGCCAGCTCACCACGGGACAGGGTCACAGATACGCAGTATTTT